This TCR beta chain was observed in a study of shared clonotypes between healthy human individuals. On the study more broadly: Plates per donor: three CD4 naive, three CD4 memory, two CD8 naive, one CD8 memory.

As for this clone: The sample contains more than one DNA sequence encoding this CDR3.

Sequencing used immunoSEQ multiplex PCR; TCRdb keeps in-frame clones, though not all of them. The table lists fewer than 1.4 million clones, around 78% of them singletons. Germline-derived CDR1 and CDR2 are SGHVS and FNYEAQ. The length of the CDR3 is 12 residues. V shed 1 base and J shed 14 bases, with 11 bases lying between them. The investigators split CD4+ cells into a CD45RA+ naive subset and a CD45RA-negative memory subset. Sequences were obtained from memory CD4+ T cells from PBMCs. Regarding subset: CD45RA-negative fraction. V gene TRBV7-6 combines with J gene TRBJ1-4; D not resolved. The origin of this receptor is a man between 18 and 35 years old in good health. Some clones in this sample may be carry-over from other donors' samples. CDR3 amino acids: CASSLVGEKLFF. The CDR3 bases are TGTGCCAGCAGCTTAGTCGGGGAGAAGCTGTTTTTT.